The present T cell receptor beta chain was sequenced within a study of cytomegalovirus exposure and HLA in healthy donors. This CDR3 comprises 13 residues. V shed 4 bases and J 12 bases; nucleotides not matched to a gene: 6. The germline CDR1 and CDR2 sequences are MGHRA and YSYEKL. The PCR made use of 60 Vbeta and 13 Jbeta primers. Repertoires were generated with immunoSEQ multiplex PCR, while TCRdb's copy carries only in-frame clones and drops some. The repertoire holds about 70,000 clones, with around 70% as singletons. This clonotype was sampled from a human donor in good health. The chain couples TRBV4-1 to TRBJ2-7; 13 bases are a match to TRBD2. The sample taken for sequencing was PBMCs. The DNA for the CDR3 is TGCGCCAGCAGCCGACTAGCGGGAGGCCCCCGGTACTTC. Amino acid sequence: CASSRLAGGPRYF.